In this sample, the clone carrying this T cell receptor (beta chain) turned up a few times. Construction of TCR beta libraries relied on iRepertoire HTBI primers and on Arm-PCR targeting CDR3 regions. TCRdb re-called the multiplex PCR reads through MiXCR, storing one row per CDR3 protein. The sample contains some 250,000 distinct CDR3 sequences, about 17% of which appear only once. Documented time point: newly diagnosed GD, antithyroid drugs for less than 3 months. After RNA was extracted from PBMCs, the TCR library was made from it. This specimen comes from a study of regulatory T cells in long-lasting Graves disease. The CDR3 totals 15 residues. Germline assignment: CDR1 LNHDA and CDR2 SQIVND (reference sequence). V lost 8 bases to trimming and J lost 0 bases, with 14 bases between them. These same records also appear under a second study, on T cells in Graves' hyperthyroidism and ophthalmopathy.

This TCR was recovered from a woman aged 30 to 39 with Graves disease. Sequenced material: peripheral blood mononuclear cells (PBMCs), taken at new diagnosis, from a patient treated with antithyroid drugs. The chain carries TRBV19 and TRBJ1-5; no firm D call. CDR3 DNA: TGTGCCAGTTCAGAAGGGTTCTATAGCAATCAGCCCCAGCATTTT. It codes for CASSEGFYSNQPQHF.